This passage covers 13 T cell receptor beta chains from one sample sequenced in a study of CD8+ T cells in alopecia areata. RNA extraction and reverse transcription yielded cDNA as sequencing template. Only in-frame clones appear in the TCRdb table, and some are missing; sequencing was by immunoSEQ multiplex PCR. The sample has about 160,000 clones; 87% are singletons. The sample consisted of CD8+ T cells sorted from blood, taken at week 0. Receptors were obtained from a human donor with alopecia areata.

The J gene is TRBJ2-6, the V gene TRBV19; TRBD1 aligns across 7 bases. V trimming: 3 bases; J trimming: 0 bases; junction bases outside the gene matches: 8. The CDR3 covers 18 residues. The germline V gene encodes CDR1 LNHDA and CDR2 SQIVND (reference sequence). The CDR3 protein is CASSINEGATSGANVLTF. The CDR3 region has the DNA TGTGCCAGTAGTATCAATGAGGGGGCGACCTCTGGGGCCAACGTCCTGACTTTC.

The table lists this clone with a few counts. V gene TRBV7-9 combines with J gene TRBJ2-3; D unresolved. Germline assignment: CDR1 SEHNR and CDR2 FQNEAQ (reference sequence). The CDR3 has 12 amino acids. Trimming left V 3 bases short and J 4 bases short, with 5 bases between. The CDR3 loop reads CASSFPSDTQYF. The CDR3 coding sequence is TGTGCCAGCAGCTTTCCCTCAGATACGCAGTATTTT.

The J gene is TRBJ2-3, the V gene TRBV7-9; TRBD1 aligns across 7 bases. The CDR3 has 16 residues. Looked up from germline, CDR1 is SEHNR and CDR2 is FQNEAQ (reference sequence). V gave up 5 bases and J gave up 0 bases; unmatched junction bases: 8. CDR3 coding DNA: TGTGCCAGCAGCAATAATCCGGGACAGAGCACAGATACGCAGTATTTT. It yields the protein CASSNNPGQSTDTQYF.

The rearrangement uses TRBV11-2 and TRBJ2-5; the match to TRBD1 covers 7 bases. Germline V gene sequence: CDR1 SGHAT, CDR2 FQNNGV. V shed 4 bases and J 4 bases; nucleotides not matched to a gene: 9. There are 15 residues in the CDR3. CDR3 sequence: CASSSRGRQGETQYF. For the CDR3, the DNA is TGTGCCAGCAGCTCCCGGGGCCGACAGGGAGAGACCCAGTACTTC.

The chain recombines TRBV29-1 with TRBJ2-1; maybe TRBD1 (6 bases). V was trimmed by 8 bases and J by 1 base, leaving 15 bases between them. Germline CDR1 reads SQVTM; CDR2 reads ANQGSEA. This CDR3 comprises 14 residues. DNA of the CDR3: TGCAGCCTAGCCTTACAGGGTTCCTACAATGAGCAGTTCTTC. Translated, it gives CSLALQGSYNEQFF.

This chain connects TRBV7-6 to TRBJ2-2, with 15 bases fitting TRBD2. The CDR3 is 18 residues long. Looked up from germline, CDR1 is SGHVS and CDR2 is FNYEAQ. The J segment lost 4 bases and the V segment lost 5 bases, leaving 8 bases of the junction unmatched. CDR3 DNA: TGTGCCAGCAGCCCTTGGACTAGCGGGGGGGCCGGCACCGGGGAGCTGTTTTTT. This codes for CASSPWTSGGAGTGELFF.

The CDR3 DNA is TGTGCCAGCAGCTTGGACAGGGCAGTGATGGGTGAAGCTTTCTTT. It translates to CASSLDRAVMGEAFF. The chain couples TRBV7-9 to TRBJ1-1; TRBD1 agrees at 8 bases. V lost 3 bases and J lost 7; bases outside the gene matches: 10. This CDR3 is built from 15 residues. The germline V gene encodes CDR1 SEHNR and CDR2 FQNEAQ (reference sequence).

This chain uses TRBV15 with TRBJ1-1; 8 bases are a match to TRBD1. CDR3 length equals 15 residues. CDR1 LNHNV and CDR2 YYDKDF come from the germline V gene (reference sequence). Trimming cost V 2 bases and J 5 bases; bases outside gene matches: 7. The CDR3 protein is CATSRTGTGKTEAFF. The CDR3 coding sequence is TGTGCCACCAGCAGAACCGGGACAGGTAAAACTGAAGCTTTCTTT.

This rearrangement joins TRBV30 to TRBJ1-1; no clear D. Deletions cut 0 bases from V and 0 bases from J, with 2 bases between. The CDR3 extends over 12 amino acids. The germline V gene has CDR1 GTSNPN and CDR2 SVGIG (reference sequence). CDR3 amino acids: CAWSVVNTEAFF. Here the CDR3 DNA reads TGTGCCTGGAGTGTTGTGAACACTGAAGCTTTCTTT.

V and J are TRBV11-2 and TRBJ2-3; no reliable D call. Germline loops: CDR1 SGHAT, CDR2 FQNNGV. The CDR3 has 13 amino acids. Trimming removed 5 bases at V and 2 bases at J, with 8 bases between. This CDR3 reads CASSKAFTDTQYF. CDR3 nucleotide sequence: TGTGCCAGCAGCAAAGCTTTCACAGATACGCAGTATTTT.

The CDR3 loop is CASSSGHYGYTF. Written as DNA, the CDR3 is TGTGCCAGCAGTTCCGGACACTATGGCTACACCTTC. The rearrangement uses TRBV27 and TRBJ1-2, with D uncertain. V lost 4 bases and J 3 bases, leaving 6 bases between the germline ends. The CDR3 is made up of 12 amino acids. Germline assignment: CDR1 MNHEY and CDR2 SMNVEV (reference sequence).

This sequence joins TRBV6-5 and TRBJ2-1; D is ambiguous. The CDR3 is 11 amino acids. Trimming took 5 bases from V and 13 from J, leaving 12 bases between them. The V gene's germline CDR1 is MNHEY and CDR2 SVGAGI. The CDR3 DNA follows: TGTGCCAGCAGTCTACCACCAGTTCAGTTCTTC. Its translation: CASSLPPVQFF.

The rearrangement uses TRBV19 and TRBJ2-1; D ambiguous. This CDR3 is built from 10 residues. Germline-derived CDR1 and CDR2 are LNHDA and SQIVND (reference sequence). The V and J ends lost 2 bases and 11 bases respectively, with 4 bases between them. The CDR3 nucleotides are TGTGCCAGTAGTATATACCAGCAGTTCTTC. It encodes CASSIYQQFF.